Presented here are 2 T cell receptor beta chains from one specimen sequenced in a study of cytomegalovirus exposure and HLA in healthy donors. 13 Jbeta primers and 60 Vbeta primers were used for the PCR. Produced via immunoSEQ multiplex PCR; TCRdb's table is partial and in-frame only. The table lists 130,000 to 150,000 clones, roughly 78% of them singletons. Material: PBMCs. Receptors were obtained from a middle-aged man in good health and CMV-seropositive.

This clone was recorded a few times. This rearrangement joins TRBV5-1 to TRBJ2-1; 11 nucleotides align to TRBD2. Germline CDR1 and CDR2: SGHRS and YFSETQ. This CDR3 is built from 18 residues. After removal of 2 bases from V and 4 bases from J, the junction contained 11 bases not matched to a gene. CDR3 sequence: CASSLPAIRLAGYNEQFF. The CDR3 DNA reads TGCGCCAGCAGCTTACCCGCCATTAGACTAGCGGGGTACAATGAGCAGTTCTTC.

CDR3 sequence: CASSLSKGASNQPQHF. Written as DNA, the CDR3 is TGTGCCAGCAGTTTATCAAAAGGGGCAAGCAATCAGCCCCAGCATTTT. V and J are TRBV27 and TRBJ1-5, with D tentatively TRBD1 (5 bases). The CDR3 length is 16 residues. The ends were cut back, 0 bases at V and 1 base at J, with 10 bases in the middle. From germline, CDR1 is MNHEY and CDR2 SMNVEV (reference sequence).